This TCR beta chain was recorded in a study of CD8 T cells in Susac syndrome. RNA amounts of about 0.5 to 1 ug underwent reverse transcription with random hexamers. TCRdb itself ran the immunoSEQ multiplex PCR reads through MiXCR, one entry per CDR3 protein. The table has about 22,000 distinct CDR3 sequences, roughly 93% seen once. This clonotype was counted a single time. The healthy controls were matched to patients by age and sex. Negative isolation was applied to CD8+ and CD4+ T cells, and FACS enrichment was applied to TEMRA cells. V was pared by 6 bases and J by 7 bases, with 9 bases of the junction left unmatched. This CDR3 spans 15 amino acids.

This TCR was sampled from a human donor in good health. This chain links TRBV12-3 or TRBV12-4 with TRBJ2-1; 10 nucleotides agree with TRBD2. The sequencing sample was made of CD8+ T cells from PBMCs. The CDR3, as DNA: TGTGCCAGCAGCCCCGAAGCGGGGGGGCCGAATGAGCAGTTCTTC. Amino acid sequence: CASSPEAGGPNEQFF.